The 32 T cell receptor beta chains reported below all come from one sample, sequenced in a study of T cells in localized non-small cell lung cancer (dated by TCRdb to about 2020). The method was the immunoSEQ multiplex PCR assay. TCRdb retrieved this table from immuneACCESS and kept in-frame rearrangements only. Not all clones are present; in checked studies, unresolved V genes account for under half, and no reason is known for the remainder. The sample table shows 35,000 to 50,000 clones, and about 85% are seen once. Clones ranked in the top ten supply approximately 35% of the sample. Material: PBMCs, obtained before any cancer treatment. These TCRs come from a woman aged 35 to 69 with stage II squamous cell lung carcinoma.

This rearrangement joins TRBV11-2 to TRBJ2-5, with 9 nucleotides matching TRBD2. Per the germline V gene, CDR1 is SGHAT and CDR2 is FQNNGV. This CDR3 comprises 15 residues. The V segment lost 0 bases and the J segment 1 base; nucleotides outside the gene matches: 0. CDR3: CASSLELAGQETQYF. The CDR3 DNA follows: TGTGCCAGCAGCTTAGAACTAGCGGGCCAAGAGACCCAGTACTTC.

This clone was seen a handful of times. V usage is TRBV6-5 and J usage is TRBJ2-1; weak D call: TRBD2 (6 bases). Per germline, CDR1 MNHEY and CDR2 SVGAGI. The CDR3 is 13 amino acids. V lost 5 bases to trimming and J lost 4 bases, with 9 bases between them. The CDR3 DNA sequence: TGTGCCAGCAGTCGGGAGAGTTACAATGAGCAGTTCTTC. Residues: CASSRESYNEQFF.

V gene TRBV29-1 combines with J gene TRBJ1-2; 9 bases line up with TRBD1. The germline V gene has CDR1 SQVTM and CDR2 ANQGSEA. This CDR3 contains 13 residues. Unmatched junction bases numbered 3, after V lost 7 bases and J lost 0 bases. The CDR3 DNA reads as TGCAGCGACGGACAGGGGCCTAACTATGGCTACACCTTC. Translating gives CSDGQGPNYGYTF.

This rearrangement joins TRBV27 to TRBJ2-1; no reliable D call. Germline assignment: CDR1 MNHEY and CDR2 SMNVEV (reference sequence). There are 15 residues in the CDR3. Trimming removed 8 bases from V and 4 bases from J, with 18 bases in between. CDR3 sequence: CASGVWAAKYNEQFF. The CDR3 nucleotides read TGTGCCAGCGGAGTATGGGCCGCGAAATACAATGAGCAGTTCTTC.

This clone came up a few times. V usage is TRBV28 and J usage is TRBJ2-2; D is unclear. This CDR3 comprises 15 residues. Per the germline V gene, CDR1 is MDHEN and CDR2 is SYDVKM. The germline V and J ends were trimmed by 4 bases and 1 base, with 10 bases remaining between them. The CDR3 DNA follows: TGTGCCAGCAGTTACCCTCACAAGAACACCGGGGAGCTGTTTTTT. This translates into CASSYPHKNTGELFF.

CDR3 loop: CASSRQSGYNEQFF. The CDR3 DNA reads as TGTGCCAGCAGCCGCCAGTCGGGTTACAATGAGCAGTTCTTC. V is TRBV7-9 and J is TRBJ2-1; D is ambiguous. The CDR3 spans 14 residues. Trimming took off 5 bases at V and 4 bases at J, with 12 bases between the two ends. CDR1 is SEHNR and CDR2 is FQNEAQ in the germline V gene (reference sequence).

This clone is a singleton in its sample. The CDR3 loop is CSVDPGQGAETQYF. CDR3 DNA sequence: TGCAGCGTTGACCCAGGACAGGGGGCAGAGACCCAGTACTTC. The chain carries TRBV29-1 and TRBJ2-5, with 11 bases aligning to TRBD1. The germline gives CDR1 SQVTM, CDR2 ANQGSEA. The CDR3 contains 14 residues. V was pared by 3 bases and J by 4 bases, with 4 bases of the junction left unmatched.

The rearrangement links TRBV28 to TRBJ2-1; TRBD2 matches at 9 bases. The CDR3 is 16 amino acids. J lost 4 bases, V lost 6 bases, and 10 bases had no gene match. Germline V CDR1 and CDR2: MDHEN, SYDVKM. CDR3 DNA sequence: TGTGCCAGCAGCCTAGCTAGAGCGGGAGGTTACAATGAGCAGTTCTTC. Translating it yields CASSLARAGGYNEQFF.

Turning to this clone: The sample has other DNA sequences that encode this CDR3 too. The chain is built from TRBV2 and TRBJ2-3; 13 bases line up with TRBD2. This CDR3 is built from 16 residues. J lost 3 bases, V lost 6 bases, and 6 bases had no gene match. Germline V gene lookup returns CDR1 SNHLY and CDR2 FYNNEI. The CDR3 region is CASRVRLAGGTDTQYF. CDR3 bases: TGTGCCAGCAGAGTTAGACTAGCGGGAGGAACAGATACGCAGTATTTT.

The J gene is TRBJ2-1, the V gene TRBV7-9; tentative D call: TRBD1 (5 bases). Germline CDR1 and CDR2: SEHNR and FQNEAQ (reference sequence). This CDR3 contains 12 residues. Between the trimmed V and J ends, which lost 5 bases and 8 bases, there was a span of 10 bases. CDR3 sequence: CASSTAGYEQFF. As DNA, the CDR3 is TGTGCCAGCAGCACAGCAGGGTATGAGCAGTTCTTC.

The gene calls are TRBV10-2 and TRBJ1-1; D uncertain. The CDR3 totals 13 residues. The germline V and J ends were trimmed by 2 bases and 5 bases, with 9 bases remaining between them. Germline V CDR1 and CDR2: WSHSY, SAAADI. CDR3 bases: TGCGCCAGCAGTGAGACGGGCAGGACTGAAGCTTTCTTT. Translation gives CASSETGRTEAFF.

The chain joins TRBV7-6 to TRBJ1-5, with a possible D match to TRBD1 (5 bases). Germline V lookup: CDR1 SGHVS, CDR2 FNYEAQ. This CDR3 is 15 amino acids long. Trimming took off 2 bases at V and 4 bases at J, with 12 bases between the two ends. The CDR3, as DNA: TGTGCCAGCAGCTTAAGGGCAGGGTTGAATCAGCCCCAGCATTTT. Protein sequence: CASSLRAGLNQPQHF.

This clone was seen a handful of times. The genes are TRBV2 and TRBJ2-7; TRBD2 matches 13 bases. The germline V gene has CDR1 SNHLY and CDR2 FYNNEI. J was trimmed by 4 bases and V by 3 bases; bases with no gene match: 9. The CDR3 is made up of 17 amino acids. The CDR3 loop is CASSDVPGLAGQYEQYV. CDR3 nucleotides: TGTGCCAGCAGTGATGTCCCGGGACTAGCGGGACAATACGAGCAGTACGTC.

The V call is TRBV10-2, the J call TRBJ2-5; 9 bases line up with TRBD2. Trimming took 5 bases from V and 5 from J; bases not matched to a gene: 6. The CDR3 sequence is 14 residues long. Germline V gene data show CDR1 as WSHSY and CDR2 as SAAADI. The CDR3 DNA follows: TGCGCCAGCAGTATGACTAGCGGAGGGGAGACCCAGTACTTC. This gives the protein CASSMTSGGETQYF.

The V gene is TRBV27, the J gene TRBJ1-3; D gene uncertain. CDR3 length: 13 amino acids. Trimming took 3 bases from V and 8 from J, leaving 11 bases between them. Looked up from germline, CDR1 is MNHEY and CDR2 is SMNVEV (reference sequence). For the CDR3, the DNA is TGTGCCAGCAGTTTCGTCGGTGGTGACACCATATATTTT. Residues: CASSFVGGDTIYF.

The chain combines TRBV28 with TRBJ2-1; 7 bases align to TRBD1. The germline V gene has CDR1 MDHEN and CDR2 SYDVKM. With V trimmed by 5 bases and J by 4 bases, 2 bases remained unmatched. CDR3 length: 13 residues. In DNA form, the CDR3 reads TGTGCCAGCAGTGGGGGACAGTACAATGAGCAGTTCTTC. This codes for CASSGGQYNEQFF.

The CDR3: CASTPGIDNYGYTF. Here the CDR3 DNA reads TGCGCCAGCACTCCAGGAATCGATAACTATGGCTACACCTTC. This chain connects TRBV5-1 to TRBJ1-2; D is uncertain. The V gene lost 6 bases and the J gene lost 1 base, with 13 bases spanning the gap. From germline, CDR1 is SGHRS and CDR2 YFSETQ. The length of the CDR3 is 14 residues.

The chain couples TRBV29-1 to TRBJ2-3, with TRBD2 matching over 7 bases. This CDR3 spans 14 amino acids. CDR1 and CDR2 from the germline V gene are SQVTM and ANQGSEA. Trimming removed 4 bases from V and 2 bases from J; junction bases left unmatched: 6. The CDR3 protein is CSVVVGGFTDTQYF. The CDR3 nucleotides read TGCAGCGTTGTAGTGGGGGGGTTCACAGATACGCAGTATTTT.

The V call is TRBV28, the J call TRBJ2-7; tentative D call: TRBD1 (6 bases). The V end was cut by 3 bases, the J end by 3 bases, with 9 bases between. Germline V CDR1 and CDR2: MDHEN, SYDVKM. This CDR3 comprises 13 residues. CDR3 coding DNA: TGTGCCAGCAGTTTTAGCAGGGGCTACGAGCAGTACTTC. Its protein is CASSFSRGYEQYF.

DNA of the CDR3: TGTGCCAGCTTTTCGCGGGGGGGGAATGAGCAGTTCTTC. Amino acids: CASFSRGGNEQFF. The chain is built from TRBV6-5 and TRBJ2-1; 9 nucleotides line up with TRBD2. The V gene end was trimmed by 8 bases and the J gene end by 7 bases; junction bases not matched to a gene: 6. Germline V gene sequence: CDR1 MNHEY, CDR2 SVGAGI. The CDR3 contains 13 residues.

V usage is TRBV6-4 and J usage is TRBJ2-2, with TRBD2 identical over 8 bases. The CDR3 has 16 residues. Germline V lookup: CDR1 MRHNA, CDR2 SNTAGT. Germline trimming cut 6 bases from V and 5 bases from J; bases unmatched to any gene: 11. The CDR3 loop is CASSEVPGLGTGELFF. CDR3 nucleotide sequence: TGTGCCAGCAGCGAAGTCCCGGGACTAGGAACCGGGGAGCTGTTTTTT.

The V and J genes are TRBV10-3 and TRBJ1-1, with D possibly being TRBD1 (5 bases). CDR1 is ENHRY, CDR2 SYGVKD, per germline. This CDR3 has 16 residues. V lost 0 bases and J lost 1, with 12 bases in between. The CDR3 bases are TGTGCCATCAGTGAGTCGGTCTATACAGGGAACACTGAAGCTTTCTTT. This encodes CAISESVYTGNTEAFF.

This rearrangement joins TRBV7-8 to TRBJ2-7, with TRBD1 matching 8 bases. V shed 1 base and J 3 bases; nucleotides not matched to a gene: 2. Germline V lookup: CDR1 SGHVS, CDR2 FQNEAQ. The CDR3 runs 14 residues. CDR3 sequence (DNA): TGTGCCAGCAGCTTAGAAGGGACAGGCTACGAGCAGTACTTC. Translating it yields CASSLEGTGYEQYF.

This clone appeared a few times. The CDR3 DNA reads TGTGCCAGCAGCTTGGGTTGGGACGCGGGTCTCTACGAGCAGTACTTC. As protein: CASSLGWDAGLYEQYF. This sequence joins TRBV5-5 and TRBJ2-7; perhaps D is TRBD1 or TRBD2 (5 bases each). Germline V gene lookup returns CDR1 SGHKS and CDR2 YYEKEE (reference sequence). The CDR3 length is 16 residues. V lost 0 bases and J lost 3, with 16 bases in between.

The chain links TRBV7-3 to TRBJ2-1; D not certain. V lost 2 bases, J lost 5 bases, and 13 bases lay in between. CDR1 is SGHTA, CDR2 FQGTGA, per germline. This CDR3 is built from 15 residues. The CDR3 DNA follows: TGTGCCAGCAGCTTACCGGACCTAGGGAACAATGAGCAGTTCTTC. The encoded protein is CASSLPDLGNNEQFF.

The CDR3, as DNA: TGTGCCAGCAGCTCCTCAGGGGGTTCTTCGGAGACCCAGTACTTC. Its translation: CASSSSGGSSETQYF. The chain employs TRBV7-2 and TRBJ2-5; TRBD1 aligns across 7 bases. The CDR3 covers 15 residues. Per the germline V gene, CDR1 is SGHTA and CDR2 is FQGNSA. V shed 4 bases, J shed 5 bases, and the junction held 10 bases outside the gene matches.

The gene calls are TRBV9 and TRBJ2-2; D is uncertain. Looked up from germline, CDR1 is SGDLS and CDR2 is YYNGEE. The V end lost 3 bases, the J end lost 1 base, and 13 bases lay between the germline ends. The CDR3 length is 16 residues. CDR3: CASSDRAFVNTGELFF. Here the CDR3 DNA reads TGTGCCAGCAGCGACCGGGCCTTCGTGAACACCGGGGAGCTGTTTTTT.

A few counts support this clone. The V gene is TRBV14, the J gene TRBJ1-4; D is undetermined. V lost 4 bases to trimming and J lost 7 bases, with 10 bases between them. Looked up from germline, CDR1 is SGHDN and CDR2 is FVKESK. This CDR3 is built from 13 residues. The CDR3 DNA is TGTGCCAGCAGCCTGCGACCTTCTGAAAAACTGTTTTTT. This gives the protein CASSLRPSEKLFF. Supplemented by reference TRBV14 and TRBJ1-4, the full variable domain reads EAGVTQFPSHSVIEKGQTVTLRCDPISGHDNLYWYRRVMGKEIKFLLHFVKESKQDESGMPNNRFLAERTGGTYSTLKVQPAELEDSGVYFCASSLRPSEKLFFGSGTQLSVL.

The rearrangement links TRBV10-2 to TRBJ1-2, with 9 bases identical to TRBD1. Losses at the gene ends were 0 bases for V and 8 bases for J; bases not matched to a gene: 7. The CDR3 loop spans 15 amino acids. CDR1 WSHSY and CDR2 SAAADI come from the germline V gene. CDR3 nucleotide sequence: TGCGCCAGCAGTGAGTCCCGACAGGGGGTCGGCGGCTACACCTTC. Translation: CASSESRQGVGGYTF.

The chain couples TRBV28 to TRBJ1-2, with TRBD1 matching 7 bases. V dropped 6 bases and J dropped 7; count of bases not matched to a gene: 14. CDR3 length: 15 residues. Germline loops: CDR1 MDHEN, CDR2 SYDVKM. DNA for the CDR3: TGTGCCAGCAGCCCTGGACAGGAGGGATTCGGTGGCTACACCTTC. Amino acids: CASSPGQEGFGGYTF.

The chain employs TRBV18 and TRBJ2-7, with TRBD1 matching over 7 bases. The CDR3 runs 15 residues. The V and J ends lost 2 bases and 4 bases, in that order; junction bases with no gene match: 8. Looked up from germline, CDR1 is KGHSH and CDR2 is LQKENI. The CDR3 region has the DNA TGTGCCAGCTCACCAGGACAGGTTACCCATTACGAGCAGTACTTC. This codes for CASSPGQVTHYEQYF.

V usage is TRBV7-2 and J usage is TRBJ2-3; D not resolved. The germline V gene has CDR1 SGHTA and CDR2 FQGNSA. The V end was cut by 7 bases, the J end by 2 bases, with 10 bases between. The CDR3 has 13 amino acids. The CDR3 coding sequence is TGTGCCAGCACTTACCCGGCCACAGATACGCAGTATTTT. This gives the protein CASTYPATDTQYF.